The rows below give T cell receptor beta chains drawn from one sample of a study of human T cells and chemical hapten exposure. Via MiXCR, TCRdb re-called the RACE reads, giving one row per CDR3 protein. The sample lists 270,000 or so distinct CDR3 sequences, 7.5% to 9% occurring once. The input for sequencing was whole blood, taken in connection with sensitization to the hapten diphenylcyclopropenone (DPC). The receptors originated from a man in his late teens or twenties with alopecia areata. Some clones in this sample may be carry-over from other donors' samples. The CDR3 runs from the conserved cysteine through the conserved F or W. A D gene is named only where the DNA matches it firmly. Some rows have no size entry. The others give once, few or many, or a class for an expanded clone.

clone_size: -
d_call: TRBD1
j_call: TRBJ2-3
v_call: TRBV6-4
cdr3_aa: CASSDQGTATTQYF
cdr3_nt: TGTGCCAGCAGTGATCAAGGGACAGCCACAACGCAGTATTTT

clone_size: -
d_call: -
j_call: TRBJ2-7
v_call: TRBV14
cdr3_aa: CASSHVGDVYEQYF
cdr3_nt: TGTGCCAGCAGCCATGTTGGGGACGTCTACGAGCAGTACTTC

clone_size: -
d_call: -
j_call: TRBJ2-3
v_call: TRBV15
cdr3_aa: CATSRDRTPGRTDTQYF
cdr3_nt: TGTGCCACCAGCAGGGACCGGACACCAGGGCGCACAGATACGCAGTATTTT

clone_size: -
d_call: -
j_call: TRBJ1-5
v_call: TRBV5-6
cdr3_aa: CASSLSSRDNQPQHF
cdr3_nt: TGTGCCAGCAGCTTGTCATCCAGGGACAATCAGCCCCAGCATTTT

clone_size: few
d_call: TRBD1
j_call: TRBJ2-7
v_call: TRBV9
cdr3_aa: CASSRTTGAYEQYF
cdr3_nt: TGTGCCAGCAGCCGAACGACAGGGGCCTACGAGCAGTACTTC

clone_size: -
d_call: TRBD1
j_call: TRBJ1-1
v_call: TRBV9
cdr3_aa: CASSATGSDTEAFF
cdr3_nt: TGTGCCAGCAGCGCGACAGGGTCCGACACTGAAGCTTTCTTT

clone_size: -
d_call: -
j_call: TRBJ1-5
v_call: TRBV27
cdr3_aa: CARPDRRGGIGNQPQHF
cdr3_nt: TGTGCCAGACCGGACAGACGTGGCGGTATTGGCAATCAGCCCCAGCATTTT

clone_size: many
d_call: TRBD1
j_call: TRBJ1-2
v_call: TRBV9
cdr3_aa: CASSVNRGDSGYTF
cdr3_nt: TGTGCCAGCAGCGTTAACAGGGGGGACAGTGGCTACACCTTC

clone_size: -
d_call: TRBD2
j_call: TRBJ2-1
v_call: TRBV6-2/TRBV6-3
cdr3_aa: CASSYLAGGRYNEQFF
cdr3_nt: TGTGCCAGCAGTTATTTAGCGGGGGGCCGATACAATGAGCAGTTCTTC

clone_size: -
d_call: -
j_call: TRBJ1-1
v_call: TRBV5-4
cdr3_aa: CASSLVGSGDTEAFF
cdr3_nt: TGTGCCAGCAGCTTGGTTGGTTCAGGGGACACTGAAGCTTTCTTT

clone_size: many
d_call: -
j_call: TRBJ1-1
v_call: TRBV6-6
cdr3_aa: CASSYAGLNTEAFF
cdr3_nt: TGTGCCAGCAGTTATGCGGGCCTGAACACTGAAGCTTTCTTT

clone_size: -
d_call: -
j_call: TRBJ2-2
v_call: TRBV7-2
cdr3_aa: CASSLLMAGELFF
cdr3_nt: TGTGCCAGCAGCTTACTGATGGCTGGGGAGCTGTTTTTT

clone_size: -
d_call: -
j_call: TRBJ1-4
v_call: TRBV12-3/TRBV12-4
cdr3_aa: CASSPDGEKLFF
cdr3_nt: TGTGCCAGCAGCCCGGACGGTGAAAAACTGTTTTTT

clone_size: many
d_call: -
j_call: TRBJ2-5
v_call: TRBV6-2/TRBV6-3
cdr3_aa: CASISEGAGETQYF
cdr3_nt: TGTGCCAGCATCTCGGAAGGGGCCGGGGAGACCCAGTACTTC

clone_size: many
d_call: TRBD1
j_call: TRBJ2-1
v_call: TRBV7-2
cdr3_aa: CASSLVLGDRGKSYNEQFF
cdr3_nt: TGTGCCAGCAGCTTAGTATTAGGGGACAGGGGCAAATCTTACAATGAGCAGTTCTTC

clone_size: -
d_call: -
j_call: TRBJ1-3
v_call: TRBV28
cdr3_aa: CASKAPRSGNTIYF
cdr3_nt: TGTGCCAGCAAAGCCCCACGCTCTGGAAACACCATATATTTT

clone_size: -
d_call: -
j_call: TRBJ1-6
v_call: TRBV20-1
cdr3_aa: CSAQPGFRSPLHF
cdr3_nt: TGCAGTGCCCAGCCCGGATTTCGCTCACCCCTCCACTTT